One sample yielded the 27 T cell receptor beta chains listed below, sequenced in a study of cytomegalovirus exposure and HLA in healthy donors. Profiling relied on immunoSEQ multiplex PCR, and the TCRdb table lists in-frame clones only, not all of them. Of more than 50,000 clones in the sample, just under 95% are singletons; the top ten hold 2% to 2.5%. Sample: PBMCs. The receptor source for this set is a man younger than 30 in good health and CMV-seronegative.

CDR3 sequence reads: CASTTGEDGYTF. Here the CDR3 DNA reads TGTGCCAGCACCACAGGGGAGGATGGCTACACCTTC. V is TRBV7-9 and J is TRBJ1-2; 7 bases line up with TRBD1. Germline assignment: CDR1 SEHNR and CDR2 FQNEAQ (reference sequence). V dropped 7 bases and J dropped 6; count of bases not matched to a gene: 5. This CDR3 is 12 amino acids long. The complete variable domain, with remaining parts taken from reference TRBV7-9 and TRBJ1-2, reads DTGVSQNPRHKITKRGQNVTFRCDPISEHNRLYWYRQTLGQGPEFLTYFQNEAQLEKSRLLSDRFSAERPKGSFSTLEIQRTEQGDSAMYLCASTTGEDGYTFGSGTRLTVV.

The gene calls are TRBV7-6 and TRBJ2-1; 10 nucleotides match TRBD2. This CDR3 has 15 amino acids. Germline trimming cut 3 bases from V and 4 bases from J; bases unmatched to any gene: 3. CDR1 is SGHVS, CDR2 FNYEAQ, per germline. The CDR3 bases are TGTGCCAGCAGCTTGACTAGCGGGCGATACAATGAGCAGTTCTTC. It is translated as CASSLTSGRYNEQFF.

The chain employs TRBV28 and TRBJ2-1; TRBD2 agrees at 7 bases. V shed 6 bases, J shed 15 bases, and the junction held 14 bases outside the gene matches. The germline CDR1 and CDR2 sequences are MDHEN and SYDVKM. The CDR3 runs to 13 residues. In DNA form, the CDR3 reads TGTGCCAGCAGCTATTACAGGCGGGAGATCGGGTTCTTC. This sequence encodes CASSYYRREIGFF.

CDR3 DNA sequence: TGCGCCAGCAGCTTGATCACAGGGGAAGGATCCTACGAGCAGTACTTC. The encoded protein is CASSLITGEGSYEQYF. This chain connects TRBV5-1 to TRBJ2-7, with 7 nucleotides matching TRBD1. The CDR3 contains 16 residues. Losses at the gene ends were 1 base for V and 1 base for J; bases not matched to a gene: 8. The germline gives CDR1 SGHRS, CDR2 YFSETQ. Full variable domain (missing parts from reference TRBV5-1 and TRBJ2-7): KAGVTQTPRYLIKTRGQQVTLSCSPISGHRSVSWYQQTPGQGLQFLFEYFSETQRNKGNFPGRFSGRQFSNSRSEMNVSTLELGDSALYLCASSLITGEGSYEQYFGPGTRLTVT.

Written as DNA, the CDR3 is TGTGCCGGCGGCCGACCGAGCGGGGCGAACACCGGGGAGCTGTTTTTT. This codes for CAGGRPSGANTGELFF. This rearrangement joins TRBV21-1 to TRBJ2-2; the table's D call, TRBD2, was not checked against the DNA. TRBV21-1 is reported as a pseudogene. This CDR3 has 16 residues.

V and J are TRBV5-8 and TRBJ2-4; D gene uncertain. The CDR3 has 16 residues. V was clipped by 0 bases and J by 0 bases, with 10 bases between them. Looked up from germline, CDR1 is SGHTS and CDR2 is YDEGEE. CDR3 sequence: CASSLAIILAKNIQYF. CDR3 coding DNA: TGTGCCAGCAGCTTGGCCATCATACTAGCCAAAAACATTCAGTACTTC.

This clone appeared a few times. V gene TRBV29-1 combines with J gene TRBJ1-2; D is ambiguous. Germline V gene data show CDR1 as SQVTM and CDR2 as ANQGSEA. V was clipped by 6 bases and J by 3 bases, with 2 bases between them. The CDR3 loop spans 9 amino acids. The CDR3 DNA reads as TGCAGCGTCGACTATGGCTACACCTTC. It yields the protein CSVDYGYTF. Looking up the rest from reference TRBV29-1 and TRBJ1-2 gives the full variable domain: SAVISQKPSRDICQRGTSLTIQCQVDSQVTMMFWYRQQPGQSLTLIATANQGSEATYESGFVIDKFPISRPNLTFSTLTVSNMSPEDSSIYLCSVDYGYTFGSGTRLTVV.

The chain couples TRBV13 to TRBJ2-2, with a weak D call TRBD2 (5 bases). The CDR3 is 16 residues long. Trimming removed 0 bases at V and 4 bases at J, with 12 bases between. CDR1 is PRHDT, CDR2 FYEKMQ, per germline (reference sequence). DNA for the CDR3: TGTGCCAGCAGCTTAGGTGAGGGATTCAGCACCGGGGAGCTGTTTTTT. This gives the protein CASSLGEGFSTGELFF.

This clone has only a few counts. This CDR3 is CASRPQTGTSGSYEQYF. In DNA form, the CDR3 reads TGCGCCAGCAGGCCCCAAACCGGGACTAGCGGCTCCTACGAGCAGTACTTC. This chain joins TRBV5-1 and TRBJ2-7; TRBD2 matches 11 bases. In germline, CDR1 is SGHRS, CDR2 YFSETQ. The CDR3 extends over 17 amino acids. V shed 5 bases and J 0 bases; nucleotides not matched to a gene: 10.

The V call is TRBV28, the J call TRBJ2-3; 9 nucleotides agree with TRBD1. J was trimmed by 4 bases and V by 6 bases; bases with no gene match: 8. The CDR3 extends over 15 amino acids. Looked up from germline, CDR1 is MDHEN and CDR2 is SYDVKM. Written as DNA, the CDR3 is TGTGCCAGCAGCCAGGGGGACAGGGCCGCAGATACGCAGTATTTT. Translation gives CASSQGDRAADTQYF.

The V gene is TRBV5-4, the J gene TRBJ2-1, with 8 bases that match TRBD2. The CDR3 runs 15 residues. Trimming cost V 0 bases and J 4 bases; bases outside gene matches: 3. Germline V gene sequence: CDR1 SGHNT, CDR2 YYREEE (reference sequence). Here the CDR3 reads CASSLEGLGYNEQFF. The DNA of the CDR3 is TGTGCCAGCAGCTTGGAGGGACTAGGGTACAATGAGCAGTTCTTC.

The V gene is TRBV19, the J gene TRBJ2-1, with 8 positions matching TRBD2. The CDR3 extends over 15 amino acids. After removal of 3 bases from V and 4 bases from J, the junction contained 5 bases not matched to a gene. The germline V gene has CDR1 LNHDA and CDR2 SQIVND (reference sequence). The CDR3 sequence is CASSIGASGYNEQFF. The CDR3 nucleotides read TGTGCCAGTAGTATCGGAGCTAGCGGGTACAATGAGCAGTTCTTC.

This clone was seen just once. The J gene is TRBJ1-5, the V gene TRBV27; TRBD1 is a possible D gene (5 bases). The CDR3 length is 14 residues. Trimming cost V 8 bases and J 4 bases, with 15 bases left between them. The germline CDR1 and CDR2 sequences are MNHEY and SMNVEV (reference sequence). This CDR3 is CASGAVGSNQPQHF. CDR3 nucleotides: TGTGCCAGCGGGGCCGTGGGATCGAATCAGCCCCAGCATTTT.

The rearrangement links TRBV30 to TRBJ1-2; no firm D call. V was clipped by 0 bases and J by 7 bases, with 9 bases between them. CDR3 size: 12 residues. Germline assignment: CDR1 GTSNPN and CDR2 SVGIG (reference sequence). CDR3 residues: CAWSVLSGGYTF. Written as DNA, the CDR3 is TGTGCCTGGAGTGTACTTTCAGGTGGCTACACCTTC. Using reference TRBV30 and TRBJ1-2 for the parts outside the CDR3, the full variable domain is SQTIHQWPATLVQPVGSPLSLECTVEGTSNPNLYWYRQAAGRGLQLLFYSVGIGQISSEVPQNLSASRPQDRQFILSSKKLLLSDSGFYLCAWSVLSGGYTFGSGTRLTVV.

In DNA, the CDR3 is TGTGCCAGCAGCCAAGATAGTATGGGGGCTCCGGGCGAGCAGTACTTC. It yields the protein CASSQDSMGAPGEQYF. The gene calls are TRBV14 and TRBJ2-7; tentatively, D is TRBD1 (6 bases). The length of the CDR3 is 16 residues. Per the germline V gene, CDR1 is SGHDN and CDR2 is FVKESK. V was pared by 0 bases and J by 6 bases, with 18 bases between. The whole variable domain, filled in from reference TRBV14 and TRBJ2-7, reads EAGVTQFPSHSVIEKGQTVTLRCDPISGHDNLYWYRRVMGKEIKFLLHFVKESKQDESGMPNNRFLAERTGGTYSTLKVQPAELEDSGVYFCASSQDSMGAPGEQYFGPGTRLTVT.

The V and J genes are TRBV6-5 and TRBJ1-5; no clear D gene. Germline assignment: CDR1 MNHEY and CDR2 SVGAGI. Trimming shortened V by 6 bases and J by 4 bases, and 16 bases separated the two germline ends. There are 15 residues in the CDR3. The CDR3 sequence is CASSAGPGGNQPQHF. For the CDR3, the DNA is TGTGCCAGCAGCGCCGGCCCCGGCGGTAATCAGCCCCAGCATTTT.

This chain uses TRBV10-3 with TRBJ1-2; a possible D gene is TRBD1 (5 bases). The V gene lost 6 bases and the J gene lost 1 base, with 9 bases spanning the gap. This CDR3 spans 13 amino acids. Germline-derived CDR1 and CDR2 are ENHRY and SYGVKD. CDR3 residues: CAIREDSNYGYTF. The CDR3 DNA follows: TGTGCCATCAGGGAAGACAGTAACTATGGCTACACCTTC.

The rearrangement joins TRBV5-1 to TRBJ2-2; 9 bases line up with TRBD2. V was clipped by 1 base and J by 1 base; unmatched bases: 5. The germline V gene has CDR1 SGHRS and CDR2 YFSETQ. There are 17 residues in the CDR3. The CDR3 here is CASSLLTSGLNTGELFF. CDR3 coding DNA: TGCGCCAGCAGCTTGTTGACTAGCGGACTGAACACCGGGGAGCTGTTTTTT.

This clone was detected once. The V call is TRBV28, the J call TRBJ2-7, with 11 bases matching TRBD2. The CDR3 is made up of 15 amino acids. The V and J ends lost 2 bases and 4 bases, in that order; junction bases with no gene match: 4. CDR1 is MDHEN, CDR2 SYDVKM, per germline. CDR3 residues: CASSLGVAGGYEQYF. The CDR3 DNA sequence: TGTGCCAGCAGTTTAGGAGTAGCGGGAGGGTACGAGCAGTACTTC.

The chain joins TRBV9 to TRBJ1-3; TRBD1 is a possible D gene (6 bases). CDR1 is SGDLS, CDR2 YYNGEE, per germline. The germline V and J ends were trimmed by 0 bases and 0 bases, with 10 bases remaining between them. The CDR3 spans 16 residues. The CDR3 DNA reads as TGTGCCAGCAGCGTAGAGGACAGACTCTCTGGAAACACCATATATTTT. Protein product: CASSVEDRLSGNTIYF.

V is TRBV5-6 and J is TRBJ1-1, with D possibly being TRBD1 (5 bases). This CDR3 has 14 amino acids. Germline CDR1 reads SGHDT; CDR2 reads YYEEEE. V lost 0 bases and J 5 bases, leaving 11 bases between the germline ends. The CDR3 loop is CASSLAGGTTEAFF. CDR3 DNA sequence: TGTGCCAGCAGCTTGGCCGGGGGAACAACTGAAGCTTTCTTT.

CDR3 residues: CASSFPGLGKNEQFF. The CDR3 DNA reads TGTGCCAGCAGTTTCCCGGGACTAGGGAAAAATGAGCAGTTCTTC. V usage is TRBV28 and J usage is TRBJ2-1; 8 nucleotides align to TRBD2. The germline V gene has CDR1 MDHEN and CDR2 SYDVKM. V was pared by 3 bases and J by 7 bases, with 8 bases of the junction left unmatched. The CDR3 has 15 amino acids.

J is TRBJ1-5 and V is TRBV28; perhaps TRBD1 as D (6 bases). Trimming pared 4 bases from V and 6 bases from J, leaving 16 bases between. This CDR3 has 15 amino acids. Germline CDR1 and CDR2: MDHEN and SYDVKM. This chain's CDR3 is CASSSLGGGPQPQHF. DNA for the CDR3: TGTGCCAGCAGTTCGTTAGGGGGGGGCCCTCAGCCCCAGCATTTT.

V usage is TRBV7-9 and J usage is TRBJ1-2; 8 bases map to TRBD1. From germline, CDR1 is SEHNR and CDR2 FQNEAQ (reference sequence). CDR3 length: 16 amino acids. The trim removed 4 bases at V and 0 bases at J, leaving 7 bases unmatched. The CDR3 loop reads CASSSRQGSANYGYTF. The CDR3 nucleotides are TGTGCCAGCAGCTCACGACAGGGGTCTGCTAACTATGGCTACACCTTC.

Here the CDR3 reads CASSLAGAGNEQFF. For the CDR3, the DNA is TGTGCCAGCAGCTTAGCAGGGGCCGGCAATGAGCAGTTCTTC. The chain uses TRBV11-3 and TRBJ2-1, with D maybe TRBD1 (6 bases). The CDR3 has 14 amino acids. Germline values: CDR1 SGHNT, CDR2 YENEEA. Trimming removed 1 base at V and 6 bases at J, with 10 bases between.

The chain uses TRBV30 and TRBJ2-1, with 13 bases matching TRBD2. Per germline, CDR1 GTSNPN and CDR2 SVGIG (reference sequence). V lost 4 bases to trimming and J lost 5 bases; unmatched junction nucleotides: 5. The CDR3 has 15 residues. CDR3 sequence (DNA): TGTGCCTGGACCGTGGGGACTAGCGGGAACAATGAGCAGTTCTTC. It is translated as CAWTVGTSGNNEQFF.

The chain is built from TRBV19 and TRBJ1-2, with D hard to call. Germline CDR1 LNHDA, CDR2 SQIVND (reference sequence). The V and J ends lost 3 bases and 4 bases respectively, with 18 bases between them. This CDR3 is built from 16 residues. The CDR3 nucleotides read TGTGCCAGTAGTATCGGTGCCGGGAATTCCTTCTATGGCTACACCTTC. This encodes CASSIGAGNSFYGYTF.